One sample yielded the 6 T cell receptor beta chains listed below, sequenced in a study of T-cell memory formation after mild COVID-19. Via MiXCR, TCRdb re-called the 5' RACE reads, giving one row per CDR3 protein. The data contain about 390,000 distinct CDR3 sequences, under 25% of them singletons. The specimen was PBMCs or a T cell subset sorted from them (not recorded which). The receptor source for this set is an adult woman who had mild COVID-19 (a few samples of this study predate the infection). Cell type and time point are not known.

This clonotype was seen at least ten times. The CDR3 sequence: CASSLEGAADTQYF. CDR3 bases: TGTGCCAGCAGCTTAGAGGGGGCTGCAGATACGCAGTATTTT. This chain connects TRBV7-2 to TRBJ2-3, with 7 bases that match TRBD1. This CDR3 contains 14 residues. V lost 1 base and J lost 4; bases outside the gene matches: 2. Germline values: CDR1 SGHTA, CDR2 FQGNSA.

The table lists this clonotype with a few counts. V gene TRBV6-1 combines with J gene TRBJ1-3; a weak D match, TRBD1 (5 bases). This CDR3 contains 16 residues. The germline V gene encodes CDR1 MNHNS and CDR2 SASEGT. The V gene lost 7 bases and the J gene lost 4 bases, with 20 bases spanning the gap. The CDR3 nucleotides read TGTGCCAGCACGCGACTGGGGCCCGGCTTGGGAAACACCATATATTTT. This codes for CASTRLGPGLGNTIYF.

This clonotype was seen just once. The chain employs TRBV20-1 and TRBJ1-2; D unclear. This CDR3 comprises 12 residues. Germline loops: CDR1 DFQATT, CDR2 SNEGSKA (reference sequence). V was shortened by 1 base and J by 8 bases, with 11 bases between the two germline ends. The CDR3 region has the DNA TGCAGTGCTAGAGTCGAGGTTCTCGGCTACACCTTC. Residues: CSARVEVLGYTF.

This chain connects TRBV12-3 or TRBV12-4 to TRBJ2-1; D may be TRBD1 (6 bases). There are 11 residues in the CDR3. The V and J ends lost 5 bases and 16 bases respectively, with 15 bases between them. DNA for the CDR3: TGTGCCAGCAGTGACTTGGCCAGGGGATTCTTC. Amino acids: CASSDLARGFF.

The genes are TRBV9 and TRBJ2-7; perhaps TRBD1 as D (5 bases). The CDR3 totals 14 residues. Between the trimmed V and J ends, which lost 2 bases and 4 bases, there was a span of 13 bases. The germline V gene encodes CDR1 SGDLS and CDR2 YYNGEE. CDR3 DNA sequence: TGTGCCAGCAGCGTTGGGCAGGGCTATTACGAGCAGTACTTC. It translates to CASSVGQGYYEQYF.

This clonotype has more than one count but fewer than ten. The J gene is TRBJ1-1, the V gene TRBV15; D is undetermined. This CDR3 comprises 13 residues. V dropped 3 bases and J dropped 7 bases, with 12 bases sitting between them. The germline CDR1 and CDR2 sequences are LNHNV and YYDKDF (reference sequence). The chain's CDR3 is CATSSWQNDEAFF. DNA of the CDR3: TGTGCCACCAGCAGCTGGCAGAATGATGAAGCTTTCTTT.